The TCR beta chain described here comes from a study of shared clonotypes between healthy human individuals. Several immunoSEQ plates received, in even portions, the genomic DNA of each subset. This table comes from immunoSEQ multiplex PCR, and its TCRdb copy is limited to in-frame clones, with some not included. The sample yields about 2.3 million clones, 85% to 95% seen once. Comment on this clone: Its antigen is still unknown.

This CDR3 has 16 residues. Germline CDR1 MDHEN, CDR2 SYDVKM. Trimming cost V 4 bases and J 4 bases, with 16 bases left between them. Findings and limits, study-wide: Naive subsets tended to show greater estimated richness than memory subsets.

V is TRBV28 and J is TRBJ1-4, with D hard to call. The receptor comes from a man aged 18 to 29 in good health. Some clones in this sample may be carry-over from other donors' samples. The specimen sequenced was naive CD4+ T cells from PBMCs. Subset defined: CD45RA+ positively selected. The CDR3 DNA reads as TGTGCCAGCAGTTCACCCTCCATCGGGAATAATGAAAAACTGTTTTTT. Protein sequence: CASSSPSIGNNEKLFF.